This T cell receptor beta chain stems from a study of blood T cell repertoires in COVID-19. Assay: immunoSEQ multiplex PCR; the TCRdb copy retains only in-frame clones and omits some. The repertoire has about 270,000 clones, about 87% of them found once; the top ten carry 4.1%. This clonotype was sampled from a woman in her twenties or thirties with acute COVID-19. Sample: PBMCs or T cells enriched from blood (not recorded which).

CDR3 sequence (DNA): TGTGCCACCGCCTCACAGAGCTCTGGAAACACCATATATTTT. Amino acids: CATASQSSGNTIYF. The chain is built from TRBV19 and TRBJ1-3; no clear D. Germline values: CDR1 LNHDA, CDR2 SQIVND (reference sequence). V lost 10 bases to trimming and J lost 0 bases, with 13 bases between them. The CDR3 is 14 amino acids.